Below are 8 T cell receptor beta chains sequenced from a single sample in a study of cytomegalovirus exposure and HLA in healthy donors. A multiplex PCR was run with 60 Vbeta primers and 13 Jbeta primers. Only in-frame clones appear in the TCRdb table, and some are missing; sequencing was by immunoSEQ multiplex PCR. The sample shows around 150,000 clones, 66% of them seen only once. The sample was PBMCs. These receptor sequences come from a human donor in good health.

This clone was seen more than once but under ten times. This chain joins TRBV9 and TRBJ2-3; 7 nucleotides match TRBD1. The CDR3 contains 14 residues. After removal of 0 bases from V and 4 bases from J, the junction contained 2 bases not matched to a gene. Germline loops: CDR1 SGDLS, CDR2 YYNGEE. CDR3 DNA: TGTGCCAGCAGCGTAGGACAGGGTGCAGATACGCAGTATTTT. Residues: CASSVGQGADTQYF.

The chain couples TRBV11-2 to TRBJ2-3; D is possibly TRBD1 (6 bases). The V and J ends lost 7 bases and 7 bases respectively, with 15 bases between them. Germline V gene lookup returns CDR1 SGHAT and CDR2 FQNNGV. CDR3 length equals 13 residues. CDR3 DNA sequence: TGTGCCAGCAAACAGGGATTCTTACATACGCAGTATTTT. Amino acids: CASKQGFLHTQYF.

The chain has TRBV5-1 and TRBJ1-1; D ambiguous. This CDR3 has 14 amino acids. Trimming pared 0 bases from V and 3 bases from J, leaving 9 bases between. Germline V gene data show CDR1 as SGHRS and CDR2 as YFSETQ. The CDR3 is CASSLVFGDTEAFF. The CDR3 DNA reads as TGCGCCAGCAGCTTGGTTTTCGGGGACACTGAAGCTTTCTTT.

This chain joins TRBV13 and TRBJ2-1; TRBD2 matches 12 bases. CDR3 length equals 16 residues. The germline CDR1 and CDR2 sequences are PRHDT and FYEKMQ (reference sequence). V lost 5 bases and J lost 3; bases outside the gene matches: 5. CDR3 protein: CASSPLAGGHYNEQFF. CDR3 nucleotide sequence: TGTGCCAGCAGCCCACTAGCGGGGGGACACTACAATGAGCAGTTCTTC.

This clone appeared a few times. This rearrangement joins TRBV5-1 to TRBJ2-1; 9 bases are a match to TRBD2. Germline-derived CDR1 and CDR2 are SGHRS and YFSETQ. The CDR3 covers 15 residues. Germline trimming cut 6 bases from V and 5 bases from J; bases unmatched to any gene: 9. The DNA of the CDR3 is TGCGCCAGCAACCCGACTAGCGGCTCTAACAATGAGCAGTTCTTC. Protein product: CASNPTSGSNNEQFF.

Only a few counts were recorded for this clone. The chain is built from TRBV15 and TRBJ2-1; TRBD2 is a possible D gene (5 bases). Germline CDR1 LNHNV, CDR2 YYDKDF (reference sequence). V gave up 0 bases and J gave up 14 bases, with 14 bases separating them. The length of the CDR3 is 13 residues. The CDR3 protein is CATSRDRGREKFF. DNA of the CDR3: TGTGCCACCAGCAGAGATCGGGGTAGGGAAAAGTTCTTC.

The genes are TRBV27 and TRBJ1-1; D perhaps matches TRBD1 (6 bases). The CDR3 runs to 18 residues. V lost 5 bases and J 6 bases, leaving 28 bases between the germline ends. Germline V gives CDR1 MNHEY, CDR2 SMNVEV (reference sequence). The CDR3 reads CASSPYLPEHRDGSEAFF. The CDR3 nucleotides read TGTGCCAGCAGTCCATACCTTCCTGAACACAGGGATGGCTCTGAAGCTTTCTTT.

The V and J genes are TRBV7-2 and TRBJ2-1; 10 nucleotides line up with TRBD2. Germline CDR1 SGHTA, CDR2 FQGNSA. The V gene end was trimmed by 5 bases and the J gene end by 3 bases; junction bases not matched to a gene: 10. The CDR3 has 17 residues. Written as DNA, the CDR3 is TGTGCCAGCAGCCGATCCCCCTCTAGCGGGAGCTACAATGAGCAGTTCTTC. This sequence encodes CASSRSPSSGSYNEQFF.